This TCR beta chain stems from a study of blood T cell repertoires in COVID-19. Study details: Some COVID-19 samples were acute and others convalescent; all came from the United States, Italy and Spain. PBMCs, B-cell-depleted T cells, or T cells were the source of the cDNA or gDNA that made up the material.

The CDR3 covers 14 residues. Trimming removed 3 bases from V and 6 bases from J, with 12 bases in between. Germline-derived CDR1 and CDR2 are MNHNS and SASEGT. In the study's own analysis: Estimation of nucleated cell counts was performed using reference gene primer amplification. The protocol was immunoSEQ multiplex PCR, while the TCRdb copy is restricted to in-frame clones and leaves out a portion. Clone size and V and J calls were adopted from that table, with D and trimming inferred from the DNA. This table has tens of thousands of clones, under 70% appearing once. In this sample, this clone turned up a few times.

The clonotype was recovered from a woman in her 70s with acute or convalescent COVID-19. Sequenced sample: peripheral blood. The rearrangement uses TRBV6-1 and TRBJ2-4, with a weak D call TRBD1 (6 bases). DNA for the CDR3: TGTGCCAGCAGTGACCGGGACACCGGAAACATTCAGTACTTC. It is translated as CASSDRDTGNIQYF.